These 17 T cell receptor beta chains share one sample of origin, sequenced in a study of blood T cells in healthy people across ages. Sample-barcoded 5' priming and a J-beta primer mix drove a second PCR of roughly 7 to 11 cycles. TCRdb re-called the 5' RACE reads through MiXCR, storing one row per CDR3 protein. The table lists 1,500,000 or so distinct CDR3 sequences, approximately 42% of them singletons, with more than 4% in the top ten. Sequencing used blood. The receptors originated from a woman younger than 30 in good health.

The V call is TRBV6-5, the J call TRBJ2-3; 7 positions match TRBD2. Germline CDR1 MNHEY, CDR2 SVGAGI. V lost 2 bases and J lost 6; bases outside the gene matches: 14. The CDR3 extends over 17 amino acids. The CDR3 region has the DNA TGTGCCAGCAGTTACGAGGCTAGCGGATCGCAACGGGATACGCAGTATTTT. Protein: CASSYEASGSQRDTQYF.

This clonotype was detected a few times. The J gene is TRBJ1-2, the V gene TRBV9; D is unclear. From germline, CDR1 is SGDLS and CDR2 YYNGEE. V lost 0 bases to trimming and J lost 0 bases, with 9 bases between them. The CDR3 has 15 residues. This CDR3 is CASSVEPGANYGYTF. Written as DNA, the CDR3 is TGTGCCAGCAGCGTAGAGCCGGGAGCTAACTATGGCTACACCTTC.

V gene TRBV6-2 or TRBV6-3 combines with J gene TRBJ1-5, with TRBD1 as a possible D gene (5 bases). The V end lost 5 bases, the J end lost 2 bases, and 19 bases lay between the germline ends. CDR3 size: 17 residues. CDR1 is MNHEY, CDR2 SVGEGT, per germline. CDR3 in DNA: TGTGCCAGCAGTCGAACCTCCAGGGTTGGTGGCAATCAGCCCCAGCATTTT. This encodes CASSRTSRVGGNQPQHF.

The chain combines TRBV9 with TRBJ1-1, with TRBD1 as a possible D gene (5 bases). The CDR3 is 15 amino acids. Trimming pared 0 bases from V and 0 bases from J, leaving 9 bases between. Looked up from germline, CDR1 is SGDLS and CDR2 is YYNGEE. The CDR3 protein is CASSVGRTLNTEAFF. DNA of the CDR3: TGTGCCAGCAGCGTAGGGCGGACACTGAACACTGAAGCTTTCTTT.

The gene calls are TRBV7-3 and TRBJ2-1; D is unresolved. CDR1 is SGHTA and CDR2 is FQGTGA in the germline V gene. V lost 5 bases, J lost 8 bases, and 13 bases lay in between. The CDR3 is 13 amino acids. Here the CDR3 DNA reads TGTGCCAGCAGCCAGTCCGAGAGCCATGAGCAGTTCTTC. Its protein is CASSQSESHEQFF.

This chain links TRBV5-1 with TRBJ1-2, with D tentatively TRBD1 (6 bases). V was trimmed by 1 base and J by 3 bases, leaving 13 bases between them. The CDR3 has 15 residues. The V gene's germline CDR1 is SGHRS and CDR2 YFSETQ. In DNA, the CDR3 is TGCGCCAGCAGCTTGTTGTTAGGGGGGGACTATGGCTACACCTTC. Protein: CASSLLLGGDYGYTF.

The gene calls are TRBV4-1 and TRBJ2-6, with TRBD1 identical over 9 bases. Trimming removed 0 bases from V and 2 bases from J; junction bases left unmatched: 8. The germline gives CDR1 MGHRA, CDR2 YSYEKL. The CDR3 totals 19 residues. The CDR3 region has the DNA TGCGCCAGCAGCCAAGAGGACAGGGGAGTAAGCCCTGGGGCCAACGTCCTGACTTTC. Translation gives CASSQEDRGVSPGANVLTF.

This clonotype occurred a few times. The rearrangement joins TRBV27 to TRBJ1-2, with D uncertain. CDR3 length: 14 residues. Germline V gives CDR1 MNHEY, CDR2 SMNVEV (reference sequence). Trimming left V 1 base short and J 4 bases short, with 10 bases between. CDR3 DNA sequence: TGTGCCAGCAGTTTATATTCCAGGTCCTATGGCTACACCTTC. Protein sequence: CASSLYSRSYGYTF.

This clonotype was counted once. DNA for the CDR3: TGTGCCAGCAACCTCCTAGGGGAGCCCGCAGATACGCAGTATTTT. This gives the protein CASNLLGEPADTQYF. The chain employs TRBV12-3 or TRBV12-4 and TRBJ2-3, with D possibly called TRBD1 or TRBD2 (5 bases each). Between the trimmed V and J ends, which lost 7 bases and 4 bases, there was a span of 18 bases. The CDR3 runs to 15 residues.

The chain recombines TRBV6-5 with TRBJ2-1, with D perhaps TRBD2 (5 bases). Germline V gene sequence: CDR1 MNHEY, CDR2 SVGAGI. This CDR3 has 14 residues. The V end was cut by 6 bases, the J end by 13 bases, with 22 bases between. CDR3 nucleotide sequence: TGTGCCAGCAGACCCGGGGTCCTACAAGAGACCCAGTTCTTC. Translation gives CASRPGVLQETQFF.

The V gene is TRBV4-1, the J gene TRBJ1-2; D unresolved. The CDR3 runs to 15 residues. Germline V gene lookup returns CDR1 MGHRA and CDR2 YSYEKL. The V gene lost 4 bases and the J gene lost 2 bases, with 14 bases spanning the gap. The chain's CDR3 is CASSLPVSGNYGYTF. The CDR3, as DNA: TGCGCCAGCAGCCTCCCCGTTTCTGGCAACTATGGCTACACCTTC.

This clonotype has only one observation. The chain has TRBV29-1 and TRBJ2-5; D assignment may be TRBD1 or TRBD2 (5 bases each). The J call is doubtful: the DNA matches TRBJ2-7 better. Per germline, CDR1 SQVTM and CDR2 ANQGSEA. CDR3 length equals 14 residues. The CDR3 nucleotides read TGCAGCGTTCGGGGCCGGGCCCCGTCCCACGAGCAGTACTTC. Translated, it gives CSVRGRAPSHEQYF.

This clonotype was found a few times. The DNA for the CDR3 is TGTGCCACCAGTGAAGCTTCCGGGACATCCAATGAGCAGTTCTTC. Protein product: CATSEASGTSNEQFF. The chain has TRBV24-1 and TRBJ2-1, with a tentative D call TRBD1 (6 bases). Trimming removed 4 bases at V and 6 bases at J, with 15 bases between. Germline V gene sequence: CDR1 KGHDR, CDR2 SFDVKD. The CDR3 has 15 residues.

This clonotype was found a few times. J is TRBJ1-2 and V is TRBV4-3; possibly TRBD1 for D (5 bases). V shed 2 bases and J shed 4 bases, with 14 bases lying between them. Germline lookup yields CDR1 LGHNA and CDR2 YSLEER. The CDR3 sequence is 15 residues long. The CDR3 DNA is TGCGCCAGCAGCCAAACCCCCGGGACGTCCTATGGCTACACCTTC. It is translated as CASSQTPGTSYGYTF.

The V gene is TRBV12-3 or TRBV12-4, the J gene TRBJ2-5; 11 bases match TRBD2. Trimming took 5 bases from V and 11 from J; bases not matched to a gene: 19. The CDR3 is 17 amino acids. This chain's CDR3 is CASSIRPGLAAGNEQYF. The CDR3 nucleotides read TGTGCCAGCAGTATTCGCCCGGGACTAGCGGCCGGTAATGAGCAGTACTTC.

V usage is TRBV4-2 and J usage is TRBJ2-5; 9 bases match TRBD1. From germline, CDR1 is LGHNA and CDR2 YNFKEQ. J lost 11 bases, V lost 3 bases, and 13 bases had no gene match. This CDR3 spans 15 amino acids. The CDR3 nucleotides read TGTGCCAGCAGCCAGGACGGGACAGGGAACAATGTGCAGTACTTC. Translation: CASSQDGTGNNVQYF.

This rearrangement joins TRBV5-1 to TRBJ2-1; D not certain. V was clipped by 0 bases and J by 5 bases, with 12 bases between them. Germline V gene data show CDR1 as SGHRS and CDR2 as YFSETQ. The CDR3 sequence is 15 residues long. In DNA, the CDR3 is TGCGCCAGCAGCTTGGACAGCTCAAGACACAATGAGCAGTTCTTC. This codes for CASSLDSSRHNEQFF.